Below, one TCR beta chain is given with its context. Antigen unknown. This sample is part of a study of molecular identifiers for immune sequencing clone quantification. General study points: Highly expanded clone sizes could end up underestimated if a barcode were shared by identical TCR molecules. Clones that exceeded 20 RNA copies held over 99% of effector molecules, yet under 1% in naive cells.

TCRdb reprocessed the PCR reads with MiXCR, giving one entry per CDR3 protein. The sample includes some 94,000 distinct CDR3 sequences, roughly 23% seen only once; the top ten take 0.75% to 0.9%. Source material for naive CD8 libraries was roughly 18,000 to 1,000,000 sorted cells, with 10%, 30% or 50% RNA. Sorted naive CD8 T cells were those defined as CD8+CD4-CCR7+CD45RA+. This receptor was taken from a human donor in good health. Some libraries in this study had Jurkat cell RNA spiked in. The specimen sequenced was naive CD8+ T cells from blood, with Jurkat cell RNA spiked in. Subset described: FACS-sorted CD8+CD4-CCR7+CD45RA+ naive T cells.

The CDR3 DNA follows: TGTGCCAGTTTACCAACAGGGAGCGGGGAGCTGTTTTTT. This encodes CASLPTGSGELFF. The chain carries TRBV19 and TRBJ2-2, with D perhaps matching TRBD1 (6 bases). The CDR3 consists of 13 residues. In germline, CDR1 is LNHDA, CDR2 SQIVND (reference sequence). V shed 8 bases and J shed 7 bases, with 14 bases lying between them.